Reported below is one T cell receptor beta chain. No antigen is known for it. These data originate in a study of early T cells in non-severe SARS-CoV-2 infection. TCRdb itself ran the 5' RACE reads through MiXCR, one entry per CDR3 protein. The data hold around 70,000 distinct CDR3 sequences, with less than 15% observed a single time. V dropped 6 bases and J dropped 6 bases, with 15 bases sitting between them. The CDR3 has 13 amino acids. The germline CDR1 and CDR2 sequences are MDHEN and SYDVKM. Findings and caveats of the study: VDJdb matching favored anti-spike CD8 responses, missing private and CD4 specificities.

The sample comprised whole blood. This sequence was found in an adult who was a healthcare worker with PCR-confirmed SARS-CoV-2 infection or an uninfected control (not recorded which). The chain employs TRBV28 and TRBJ2-7, with a possible D match to TRBD2 (6 bases). The CDR3 reads CASSSRLGLEQYF. CDR3 sequence (DNA): TGTGCCAGCAGCTCTCGCCTGGGACTCGAGCAGTACTTC.